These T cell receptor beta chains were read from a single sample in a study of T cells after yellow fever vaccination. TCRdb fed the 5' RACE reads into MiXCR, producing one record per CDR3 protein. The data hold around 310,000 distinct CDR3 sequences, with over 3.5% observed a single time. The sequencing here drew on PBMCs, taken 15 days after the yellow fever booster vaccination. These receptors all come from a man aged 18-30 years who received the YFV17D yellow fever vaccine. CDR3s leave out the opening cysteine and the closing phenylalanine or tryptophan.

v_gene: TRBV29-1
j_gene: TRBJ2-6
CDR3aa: SAAGGPGSGANVLT

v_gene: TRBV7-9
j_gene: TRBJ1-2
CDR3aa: ASSSLGTAYGYT

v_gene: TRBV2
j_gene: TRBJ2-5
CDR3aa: ASSRLTPQETQY

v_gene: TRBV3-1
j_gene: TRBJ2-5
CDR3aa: ASSQVPAQETQY

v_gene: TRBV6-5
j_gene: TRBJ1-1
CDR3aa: ASSYWDRGRTEAF

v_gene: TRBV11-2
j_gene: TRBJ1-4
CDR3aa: ASRVGPTNEKLF

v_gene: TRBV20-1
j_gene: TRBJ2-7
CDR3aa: SALGTGGYEQY

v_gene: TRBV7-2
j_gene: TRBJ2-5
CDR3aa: ASSLDDRGGQETQY

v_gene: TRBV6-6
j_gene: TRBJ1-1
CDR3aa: ASSYSTAGPNTEAF

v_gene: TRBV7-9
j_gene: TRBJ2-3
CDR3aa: ASSYHTSGGATDTQY

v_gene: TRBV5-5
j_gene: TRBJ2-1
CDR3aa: ASISHSSYNEQF

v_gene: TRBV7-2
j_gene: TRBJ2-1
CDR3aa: ASSFTSGGAGEQF

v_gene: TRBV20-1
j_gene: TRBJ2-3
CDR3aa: SASSLAGSADTQY

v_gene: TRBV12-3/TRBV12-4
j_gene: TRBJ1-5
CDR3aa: ASSGTVYQPQH

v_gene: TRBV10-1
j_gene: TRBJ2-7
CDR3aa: ASSESGYPYEQY

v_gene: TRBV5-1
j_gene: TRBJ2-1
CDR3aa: ASSPRDRVGEQF

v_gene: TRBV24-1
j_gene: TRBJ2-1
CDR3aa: ATAPGGGANYNEQF

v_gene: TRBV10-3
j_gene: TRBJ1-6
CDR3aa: AIRSGTGVSRNSPLH

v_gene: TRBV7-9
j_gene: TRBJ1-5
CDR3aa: ASSALGGADQPQH